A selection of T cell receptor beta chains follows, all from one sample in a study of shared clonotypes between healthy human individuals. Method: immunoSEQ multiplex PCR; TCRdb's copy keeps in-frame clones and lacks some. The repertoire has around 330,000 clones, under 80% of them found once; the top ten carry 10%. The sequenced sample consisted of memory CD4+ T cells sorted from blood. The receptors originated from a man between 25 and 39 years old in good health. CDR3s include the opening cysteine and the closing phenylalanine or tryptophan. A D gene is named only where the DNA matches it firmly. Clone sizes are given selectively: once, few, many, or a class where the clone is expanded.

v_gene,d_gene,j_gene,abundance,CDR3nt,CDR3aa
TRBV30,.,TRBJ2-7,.,TGTGCCTGGAGTGTACTGGGCCTGGGGATATACGAGCAGTACTTC,CAWSVLGLGIYEQYF
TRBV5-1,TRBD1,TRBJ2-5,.,TGCGCCAGCAGCTCGGGACAGGGGCGAGAGACCCAGTACTTC,CASSSGQGRETQYF
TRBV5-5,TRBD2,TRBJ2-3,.,TGTGCCAGCAGCTTAGGGCTAGCGGGATCTAACTTTAACACAGATACGCAGTATTTT,CASSLGLAGSNFNTDTQYF
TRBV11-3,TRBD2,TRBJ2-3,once,TGTGCCAGCAGCCCTAGCGGGGGCACAGATACGCAGTATTTT,CASSPSGGTDTQYF
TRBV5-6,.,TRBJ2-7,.,TGTGCCAGCAGCCAGGATAGCGGCTACGAGCAGTACTTC,CASSQDSGYEQYF
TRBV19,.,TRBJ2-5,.,TGTGCCAGTAGTATCAGGGAGACCCAGTACTTC,CASSIRETQYF
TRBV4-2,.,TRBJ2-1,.,TGTGCCAGCAGCCAAGATTGGGGCTACAATGAGCAGTTCTTC,CASSQDWGYNEQFF
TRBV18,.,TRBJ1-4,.,TGTGCCAGCTCACCACGGGGAACTAATGAAAAACTGTTTTTT,CASSPRGTNEKLFF
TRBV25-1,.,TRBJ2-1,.,TGTGCCAGCAGTGATTACGATGAGCAGTTCTTC,CASSDYDEQFF
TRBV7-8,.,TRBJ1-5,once,TGTGCCAGCAGCACGCCGGGGTGGGGACAGCCCCAGCATTTT,CASSTPGWGQPQHF
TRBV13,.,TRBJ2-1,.,TGTGCCAGCAGCTTGGGTTCAGCCTCCTACAATGAGCAGTTCTTC,CASSLGSASYNEQFF
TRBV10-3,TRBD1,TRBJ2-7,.,TGTGCCATCTCCGGGACAGGGGCTTACGAGCAGTACTTC,CAISGTGAYEQYF
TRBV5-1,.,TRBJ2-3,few,TGCGCCAGCAGCTCCCTAGTATCCCCAGATACGCAGTATTTT,CASSSLVSPDTQYF
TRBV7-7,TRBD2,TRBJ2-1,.,TGTGCCAGCAGCGTAGCGGGAGCGTCGGGTGAGCAGTTCTTC,CASSVAGASGEQFF
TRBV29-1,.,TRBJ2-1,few,TGCAGCGTTTCCCCAGGGAGCAATGAGCAGTTCTTC,CSVSPGSNEQFF
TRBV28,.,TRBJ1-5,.,TGTGCCAGCAGTTTTGGGGGGTGGGCCCAGCATTTT,CASSFGGWAQHF
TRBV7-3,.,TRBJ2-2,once,TGTGCCAGCAGCTTAGAGCCTAGGGGGACCGGGGAGCTGTTTTTT,CASSLEPRGTGELFF
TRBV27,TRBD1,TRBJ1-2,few,TGTGCCAGCAGTTTTGAGGGACAGGGGGACTATGGCTACACCTTC,CASSFEGQGDYGYTF
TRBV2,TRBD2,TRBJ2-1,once,TGTGCCAGCAGGGAGCAACTAGCGGGATACAATGAGCAGTTCTTC,CASREQLAGYNEQFF
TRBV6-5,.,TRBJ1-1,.,TGTGCCAGCAGAACCAGGGGAGCCGCGAACACTGAAGCTTTCTTT,CASRTRGAANTEAFF
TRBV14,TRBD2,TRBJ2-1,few,TGTGCCAGCAGCCAAGATACCTGGGATCCAGCGGGAAAGAGAAATGAGCAGTTCTTC,CASSQDTWDPAGKRNEQFF
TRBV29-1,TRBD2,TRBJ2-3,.,TGCAGCGCCAGGGCGGGGCGGGAGGATACGCAGTATTTT,CSARAGREDTQYF